A single sample gave rise to the 8 T cell receptor beta chains below, sequenced in a study of blood T cell repertoires in COVID-19. Assay used: immunoSEQ multiplex PCR; TCRdb lists only in-frame clones, some missing. The sample lists approximately 190,000 clones; 80% were seen once. Sequenced material: peripheral blood. The receptors derive from a man between 60 and 70 years old with acute or convalescent COVID-19.

J is TRBJ1-6 and V is TRBV19; D gene ambiguous. CDR1 LNHDA and CDR2 SQIVND come from the germline V gene (reference sequence). Between the trimmed V and J ends, which lost 3 bases and 4 bases, there was a span of 22 bases. This CDR3 contains 19 residues. CDR3 amino acids: CASSIPGNGGRGYNSPLHF. The CDR3, as DNA: TGTGCCAGTAGTATCCCCGGAAATGGCGGGCGTGGGTATAATTCACCCCTCCACTTT.

The V gene is TRBV5-1, the J gene TRBJ2-3; the match to TRBD1 covers 11 bases. V was clipped by 2 bases and J by 3 bases; unmatched bases: 11. The CDR3 extends over 18 amino acids. Germline V gives CDR1 SGHRS, CDR2 YFSETQ. CDR3 protein: CASSFKPTDRGRTDTQYF. The CDR3 DNA is TGCGCCAGCAGCTTCAAACCCACGGACAGGGGGCGAACAGATACGCAGTATTTT.

This chain uses TRBV14 with TRBJ1-2, with D possibly matching TRBD1 (6 bases). CDR3 size: 14 residues. Germline CDR1 and CDR2: SGHDN and FVKESK. V lost 6 bases and J lost 2, with 13 bases in between. In DNA, the CDR3 is TGTGCCAGCAGACCAACAGGGTACAACTATGGCTACACCTTC. Its translation: CASRPTGYNYGYTF.

The gene calls are TRBV30 and TRBJ1-3; 9 bases agree with TRBD1. The trim removed 3 bases at V and 5 bases at J, leaving 2 bases unmatched. Germline assignment: CDR1 GTSNPN and CDR2 SVGIG (reference sequence). This CDR3 is built from 13 residues. The CDR3 spells CAWRTGGRNTIYF. The CDR3 nucleotides read TGTGCCTGGAGGACAGGGGGGAGAAACACCATATATTTT.

The chain employs TRBV7-2 and TRBJ2-7, with D possibly being TRBD2 (5 bases). This CDR3 spans 13 amino acids. Germline values: CDR1 SGHTA, CDR2 FQGNSA. V shed 2 bases and J shed 4 bases, with 9 bases lying between them. CDR3 sequence (DNA): TGTGCCAGCAGCTTACAACGGGGATACGAGCAGTACTTC. It yields the protein CASSLQRGYEQYF. The variable domain in full, with the rest retrieved from reference TRBV7-2 and TRBJ2-7, is GAGVSQSPSNKVTEKGKDVELRCDPISGHTALYWYRQSLGQGLEFLIYFQGNSAPDKSGLPSDRFSAERTGGSVSTLTIQRTQQEDSAVYLCASSLQRGYEQYFGPGTRLTVT.

This clone occurred a few times. This specimen includes other DNA sequences encoding the same CDR3. The chain is built from TRBV9 and TRBJ2-3; D is undetermined. Germline CDR1 and CDR2: SGDLS and YYNGEE. Trimming took 0 bases from V and 0 from J, leaving 2 bases between them. The CDR3 length is 13 residues. The CDR3: CASSVVSTDTQYF. CDR3 coding DNA: TGTGCCAGCAGCGTAGTAAGCACAGATACGCAGTATTTT.

This sequence joins TRBV5-8 and TRBJ1-5, with D unresolved. The CDR3 is made up of 15 amino acids. Trimming took 1 base from V and 0 from J, leaving 8 bases between them. Germline values: CDR1 SGHTS, CDR2 YDEGEE. CDR3 in DNA: TGTGCCAGCAGCTTGTTCCAGGCTAGCAATCAGCCCCAGCATTTT. It is translated as CASSLFQASNQPQHF.

V gene TRBV7-8 combines with J gene TRBJ2-1, with a possible D match to TRBD1 (6 bases). Looked up from germline, CDR1 is SGHVS and CDR2 is FQNEAQ. The CDR3 extends over 14 amino acids. V was pared by 3 bases and J by 6 bases, with 12 bases between. CDR3 nucleotides: TGTGCCAGCAGCTTGGGGGCTCCTCCCAATGAGCAGTTCTTC. Residues: CASSLGAPPNEQFF.